Sequencing of this T cell receptor (beta chain) was carried out in a study of OX40 agonist ivuxolimab in advanced cancers. The V gene lost 3 bases and the J gene lost 5 bases, with 14 bases spanning the gap. The CDR3 is made up of 15 amino acids. Germline CDR1 SGHDT, CDR2 YYEEEE. Data came from immunoSEQ multiplex PCR; TCRdb stores just in-frame clones and leaves some out. The data show some 14,000 clones, around 93% seen once. V usage is TRBV5-6 and J usage is TRBJ2-2; D uncertain. The origin of this receptor is an adult with an advanced solid tumor such as melanoma, head and neck, liver or kidney cancer. The sample was CD4+ or CD8+ T cells sorted from blood, taken in a trial of the OX40 agonist ivuxolimab. CDR3 bases: TGTGCCAGCAGCTCTGACGGTCCGAGTACCGGGGAGCTGTTTTTT. It codes for CASSSDGPSTGELFF.